Listed below are T cell receptor beta chains from one sample, sequenced in a study of CD8 T cells in ankylosing spondylitis. TCRdb reprocessed the 5' RACE reads with MiXCR, giving one entry per CDR3 protein. Of 40,000 or so distinct CDR3 sequences in the sample, approximately 2.6% were seen once. Material for sequencing was blood, either unsorted or a sorted T cell fraction (not recorded which). All receptors derive from a male donor with ankylosing spondylitis or in good health (not recorded which). Each CDR3 is given with its conserved first and last residue. Clone size appears in some rows only: once, few, many, or a class for an expanded clone.

size | J | V | CDR3
many | TRBJ1-2 | TRBV9 | CASSDGQGSNYGYTF
many | TRBJ2-5 | TRBV9 | CASSQGPWETQYF
many | TRBJ1-4 | TRBV9 | CASSVGDRRELFF
many | TRBJ2-1 | TRBV9 | CASSPGGGGESGEQFF
many | TRBJ2-1 | TRBV9 | CASSLRLADVHEQFF
many | TRBJ2-5 | TRBV9 | CASSKTSGEETQYF
many | TRBJ1-6 | TRBV9 | CASSPSPNSYNSPLHF
many | TRBJ2-3 | TRBV9 | CASSVGSSGIPDTQYF
many | TRBJ2-1 | TRBV9 | CASSVGTSGESQFF
many | TRBJ2-2 | TRBV9 | CASSLEVRTGELFF
many | TRBJ2-1 | TRBV9 | CASSVTSGSGNEQFF
many | TRBJ2-5 | TRBV9 | CASSGGNEETQYF
many | TRBJ2-1 | TRBV9 | CASSVDLAGYNEQFF
many | TRBJ2-3 | TRBV9 | CASSGTSGRTDTQYF
many | TRBJ2-7 | TRBV9 | CASSVAIQAYEQYF
many | TRBJ2-1 | TRBV9 | CASSVGSQNNEQFF
many | TRBJ2-1 | TRBV9 | CASSQEDYSYNEQFF
many | TRBJ1-6 | TRBV9 | CASSLQDKDSPLHF
medium-sized | TRBJ2-1 | TRBV9 | CASSVDPTSGVSSYNEQFF
many | TRBJ2-7 | TRBV9 | CASSAGLAGGVYEQYF
many | TRBJ2-2 | TRBV9 | CASSVGVDAGELFF
many | TRBJ2-7 | TRBV9 | CASSVAANYEQYF
medium-sized | TRBJ1-1 | TRBV24-1 | CATSDLGTGGPNTEAFF
NA | TRBJ2-5 | TRBV9 | CASSVGIARRGETQYF
many | TRBJ1-1 | TRBV28 | CASSLKGYVAEAFF
many | TRBJ2-1 | TRBV9 | CASRSGGEGRNNEQFF
many | TRBJ2-1 | TRBV9 | CASSARRGLAGGDNEQFF